This entry is about one T cell receptor (beta chain). It lacks a known antigen. No much larger clonotype is one base removed from it; base qualities were not supplied. The germline V gene specifies SGDLS as CDR1 and YYNGEE as CDR2. Relative to germline, V is 3 bases shorter and J is 9 bases shorter, with 20 bases between their ends. There are 15 amino acids in the CDR3, from cysteine to phenylalanine inclusive. Only CDR3 DNA is held: 45 bases, read in frame from base 1. This sample is drawn from a study of T cell responses to AZD1222 COVID-19 vaccine (dated by TCRdb to the early 2020s). With regard to the full study: TCR sequencing covered over 230 trial participants: 200 to 220 given two doses of AZD1222 and 26 given two doses of MenACWY control vaccine. Trial participants were enrolled into age subgroups of 18-55, 56-69 and 70-plus years, which contained around 140, 26 and 57 TCR-sequenced participants, respectively.

The CDR3 regions of human TCRbeta chains were analyzed by immunosequencing. For the original study's pipeline: Repertoire TCRs were checked for matches against a reference library of SARS-CoV-2-specific TCRs that had been generated using the MIRA antigen-specificity platform. Breadth meant the fraction of unique TCRs that were SARS-CoV-2-associated, whereas depth meant the fraction of total T cells that were SARS-CoV-2-associated. Using the MIRA data, every spike-specific TCR was mapped to the spike region that the TCR reacted to and assigned to either a CD4 or a CD8 class. Log10-transformed breadth and depth values were compared by one-way ANOVA with Sidak's multiple comparisons tests. TCRdb stores this immuneACCESS table with in-frame sequences only. Part of the clones is absent; in the studies checked, under half of the shortfall reflects unresolved V genes, and no reason is known for the rest. V and J calls and clone size are those listed in that table; D and trimming were worked out from the DNA. The sample table holds roughly 50,000 clones, of which 80% to 90% were seen once. Together, the top ten hold 6.5% to 8.5% of the sample.

Overall study outcomes, separate from this receptor: Most participants were white British and females outnumbered males, and the authors suggested that clonal diversity may have been underestimated. The vaccine-associated CD4 TCRs covered the entire spike protein, and the dominant responses fell in regions 160-218 and 743-854. Only five to seven AZD1222 recipients were SARS-CoV-2 seropositive at baseline, limiting conclusions about previously exposed vaccinees. After two AZD1222 doses, both the breadth and the depth of spike-specific TCRs were significantly higher than at day 0 and than in MenACWY recipients. In the small 56-69-year group, the increase in depth fell short of significance, most likely because of low power. Reportedly, close to half of the unique spike-specific TCRs recognized epitopes lying outside the regions that are mutated in the B.1.351 and B.1.1.7 variants. No day 14 peak-response samples were available, so repertoires were characterized only after the peak T cell response.

The time point label, read with the paper, signifies: about 28 days (+/-7) after the second vaccine dose. AZD1222 recipients given second doses at about 4 weeks or at about 12 weeks were pooled, since spike-specific TCR depth and breadth were not found to differ between the two schedules. The vaccinee samples were drawn from two UK trials, COV001 and COV002, one of which was a single-blind randomized controlled phase 2/3 trial testing AZD1222 (ChAdOx1 nCoV-19) in healthy adults. For TCRbeta chain sequencing, PBMC samples were collected from trial participants at day 0 and at day 28 after the second dose.

The source of this sequence is an adult who received the AZD1222 COVID-19 vaccine. Sequencing used peripheral blood, obtained 28 days after the second AZD1222 dose. Here the chain combines TRBV9 and TRBJ2-3; TRBD2 might be the D gene, on 6 matching bases. The bases read TGTGCCAGCAGCGGGAGGGGACTCCACCATTACACGCAGTATTTT. Translated, this gives CASSGRGLHHYTQYF.